These 29 T cell receptor beta chains were sequenced from one sample in a study of T cells in Graves' hyperthyroidism and ophthalmopathy. Regions amplified from RNA transcripts were the TCR beta CDR3 regions. The TCR CDR3 first-round RT-PCR relied on the HTBI primer set. A single record per CDR3 protein comes from TCRdb applying MiXCR to the multiplex PCR reads. Among about 420,000 distinct CDR3 sequences, around 16% were seen once, and the ten largest hold roughly 15%. The sample taken for sequencing was blood. Receptors originate from a woman younger than 35 with Graves' hyperthyroidism.

CDR3 residues: CASSAHGTGSYEQYF. DNA for the CDR3: TGTGCCAGCAGTGCCCACGGGACAGGATCCTACGAGCAGTACTTC. This chain links TRBV25-1 with TRBJ2-7; 8 nucleotides align to TRBD1. CDR1 and CDR2 (germline): MGHDK, SYGVNS. The CDR3 has 15 amino acids. V dropped 4 bases and J dropped 1; count of bases not matched to a gene: 6.

This chain joins TRBV15 and TRBJ2-3, with 8 bases fitting TRBD1. Losses at the gene ends were 3 bases for V and 5 bases for J; bases not matched to a gene: 10. Germline V CDR1 and CDR2: LNHNV, YYDKDF (reference sequence). The CDR3 is 16 amino acids. CDR3 protein: CATSSQNQGAGDTQYF. Written as DNA, the CDR3 is TGTGCCACCAGCAGTCAGAACCAGGGGGCTGGAGATACGCAGTATTTT.

V is TRBV20-1 and J is TRBJ1-3; D perhaps matches TRBD1 (6 bases). Germline V lookup: CDR1 DFQATT, CDR2 SNEGSKA (reference sequence). The CDR3 spans 16 residues. V gave up 0 bases and J gave up 1 base, with 13 bases separating them. As DNA, the CDR3 is TGCAGTGCTAGAGATCCTGGAGGGGGGTCTGGAAACACCATATATTTT. It yields the protein CSARDPGGGSGNTIYF.

CDR3 DNA: TGTGCCAGCAGCCAAGATTTTGGGGCCACAAGCTCCTACAATGAGCAGTTCTTC. Residues: CASSQDFGATSSYNEQFF. This chain uses TRBV4-2 with TRBJ2-1; TRBD1 might be the D (5 bases). CDR1 LGHNA and CDR2 YNFKEQ come from the germline V gene. Trimming pared 0 bases from V and 0 bases from J, leaving 15 bases between. The CDR3 totals 18 residues.

This clonotype was detected once. The chain couples TRBV12-3 or TRBV12-4 to TRBJ2-1, with 12 bases that match TRBD2. V shed 9 bases, J shed 5 bases, and the junction held 2 bases outside the gene matches. The CDR3 sequence is 13 residues long. The DNA of the CDR3 is TGTGCCAGTTGGACTAGCGGGAACAATGAGCAGTTCTTC. Amino acid sequence: CASWTSGNNEQFF.

The chain has TRBV9 and TRBJ1-3, with unresolved D. CDR1 SGDLS and CDR2 YYNGEE come from the germline V gene. V dropped 2 bases and J dropped 0 bases, with 9 bases sitting between them. This CDR3 spans 15 amino acids. The DNA for the CDR3 is TGTGCCAGCAGCGTGAGCCCGAGCTCTGGAAACACCATATATTTT. It encodes CASSVSPSSGNTIYF.

There are many counts of this clonotype. The rearrangement joins TRBV5-1 to TRBJ2-7; 8 bases fit TRBD1. The germline gives CDR1 SGHRS, CDR2 YFSETQ. Trimming took 0 bases from V and 11 from J; bases not matched to a gene: 10. This CDR3 contains 14 residues. CDR3 sequence reads: CASSLVKGGGQEYF. CDR3 nucleotide sequence: TGCGCCAGCAGCTTGGTCAAGGGTGGGGGACAGGAGTACTTC. The entire variable domain, with the rest obtained from reference TRBV5-1 and TRBJ2-7, is as follows: KAGVTQTPRYLIKTRGQQVTLSCSPISGHRSVSWYQQTPGQGLQFLFEYFSETQRNKGNFPGRFSGRQFSNSRSEMNVSTLELGDSALYLCASSLVKGGGQEYFGPGTRLTVT.

This clonotype has a count of ten or more. The chain carries TRBV12-3 or TRBV12-4 and TRBJ2-1, with D uncertain. V lost 6 bases, J lost 8 bases, and 8 bases lay in between. CDR3 length: 11 amino acids. The CDR3 reads CASRQIDEQFF. Here the CDR3 DNA reads TGTGCCAGCAGACAAATTGATGAGCAGTTCTTC.

This clonotype was detected only a few times. The chain is built from TRBV6-1 and TRBJ2-7; D ambiguous. Germline-derived CDR1 and CDR2 are MNHNS and SASEGT. V was clipped by 4 bases and J by 6 bases, with 7 bases between them. CDR3 size: 11 residues. The CDR3 sequence: CASSGSLEQYF. The CDR3 DNA follows: TGTGCCAGCAGTGGCTCTCTCGAGCAGTACTTC.

The V gene is TRBV5-6, the J gene TRBJ2-2; D perhaps matches TRBD1 (7 bases). Germline CDR1 is SGHDT and CDR2 is YYEEEE. The CDR3 extends over 14 amino acids. V was pared by 5 bases and J by 5 bases, with 13 bases between. The DNA for the CDR3 is TGTGCCAGCAGGCCGGAGGGGGCGACCGGGGAGCTGTTTTTT. This encodes CASRPEGATGELFF.

This clonotype occurred a few times. The rearrangement links TRBV2 to TRBJ2-4, with 7 bases identical to TRBD1. This CDR3 is 13 amino acids long. Trimming at V came to 6 bases and at J to 8 bases, leaving 7 bases not matched to a gene. Germline lookup yields CDR1 SNHLY and CDR2 FYNNEI. The CDR3 DNA is TGTGCCAGCAGCCACCAACAGGGGTACATTCAGTACTTC. This sequence encodes CASSHQQGYIQYF.

The chain combines TRBV29-1 with TRBJ2-7; D is unclear. The length of the CDR3 is 12 residues. The germline V and J ends were trimmed by 2 bases and 0 bases, with 5 bases remaining between them. From germline, CDR1 is SQVTM and CDR2 ANQGSEA. The CDR3 bases are TGCAGCGTTGAACTCCGCTCCTACGAGCAGTACTTC. Residues: CSVELRSYEQYF.

Only a few counts were recorded for this clonotype. The chain combines TRBV18 with TRBJ2-6; a possible D gene is TRBD1 (5 bases). Germline values: CDR1 KGHSH, CDR2 LQKENI. Trimming cost V 5 bases and J 4 bases, with 18 bases left between them. CDR3 length equals 17 residues. As DNA, the CDR3 is TGTGCCAGCTCAAAAAACAGGCCCGAAAGAGGGGCCAACGTCCTGACTTTC. Protein product: CASSKNRPERGANVLTF.

The chain combines TRBV7-9 with TRBJ2-5; the match to TRBD1 covers 7 bases. The junction had 11 bases not matched to a gene; V was cut back by 5 bases and J by 5 bases. CDR1 is SEHNR and CDR2 is FQNEAQ in the germline V gene (reference sequence). CDR3 length: 15 residues. CDR3: CASSHPGGAGETQYF. CDR3 DNA sequence: TGTGCCAGCAGCCATCCAGGGGGAGCTGGGGAGACCCAGTACTTC.

The chain links TRBV11-3 to TRBJ2-3, with D possibly TRBD2 on 6 matching bases. The CDR3 sequence is 11 residues long. Trimming pared 1 base from V and 13 bases from J, leaving 9 bases between. From germline, CDR1 is SGHNT and CDR2 YENEEA. The CDR3 nucleotides read TGTGCCAGCAGCTTAGCGGGGGAAAAGTATTTT. Its protein product is CASSLAGEKYF.

This clonotype was recorded a few times. The chain recombines TRBV29-1 with TRBJ2-7; no firm D call. CDR1 and CDR2 (germline): SQVTM, ANQGSEA. The CDR3 contains 13 residues. V dropped 5 bases and J dropped 0 bases, with 11 bases sitting between them. CDR3 DNA sequence: TGCAGCGTTCGTCCGCTTTACTCCTACGAGCAGTACTTC. Translating gives CSVRPLYSYEQYF.

This clonotype has at least ten counts. The genes are TRBV27 and TRBJ1-5; 7 bases match TRBD1. Trimming removed 5 bases from V and 4 bases from J; junction bases left unmatched: 8. The CDR3 runs to 15 residues. Per germline, CDR1 MNHEY and CDR2 SMNVEV (reference sequence). Written as DNA, the CDR3 is TGTGCCAGCAGTCCCTTGGACAGGCGAAATCAGCCCCAGCATTTT. Its protein product is CASSPLDRRNQPQHF.

The V call is TRBV9, the J call TRBJ1-1, with TRBD1 as a possible D gene (6 bases). The CDR3 runs to 15 residues. Germline V gene sequence: CDR1 SGDLS, CDR2 YYNGEE. The V end was cut by 4 bases, the J end by 1 base, with 14 bases between. The chain's CDR3 is CASSPRDTRNTEAFF. The CDR3 coding sequence is TGTGCCAGCAGCCCAAGGGACACCCGGAACACTGAAGCTTTCTTT.

This clonotype was counted ten times or more. This chain links TRBV28 with TRBJ2-7, with D maybe TRBD1 (6 bases). Between the trimmed V and J ends, which lost 6 bases and 7 bases, there was a span of 13 bases. The CDR3 loop spans 12 amino acids. CDR1 is MDHEN and CDR2 is SYDVKM in the germline V gene. The CDR3: CASRHDQGEQYF. CDR3 nucleotides: TGTGCCAGCAGACACGACCAGGGGGAGCAGTACTTC.

J is TRBJ1-3 and V is TRBV28, with unresolved D. The length of the CDR3 is 15 residues. Trimming pared 6 bases from V and 3 bases from J, leaving 15 bases between. The V gene's germline CDR1 is MDHEN and CDR2 SYDVKM. CDR3 sequence: CASRITRARGNTIYF. The DNA of the CDR3 is TGTGCCAGCAGGATAACAAGGGCTCGTGGAAACACCATATATTTT.

The chain combines TRBV6-1 with TRBJ2-7; D gene ambiguous. The germline V gene has CDR1 MNHNS and CDR2 SASEGT. The V and J ends lost 2 bases and 4 bases respectively, with 9 bases between them. The length of the CDR3 is 13 residues. CDR3 sequence: CASSEFVAYEQYF. DNA of the CDR3: TGTGCCAGCAGTGAATTCGTGGCTTACGAGCAGTACTTC.

This chain links TRBV9 with TRBJ2-5, with D hard to call. Germline loops: CDR1 SGDLS, CDR2 YYNGEE. V was cut by 0 bases and J by 4 bases, with 10 bases left in between. The CDR3 has 14 residues. CDR3 DNA: TGTGCCAGCAGCGTAGCGTATGGGTCAGAGACCCAGTACTTC. Protein product: CASSVAYGSETQYF.

This clonotype was seen a few times. The chain employs TRBV28 and TRBJ2-3; 11 bases match TRBD2. Germline V CDR1 and CDR2: MDHEN, SYDVKM. This CDR3 is 14 amino acids long. Trimming removed 6 bases from V and 12 bases from J; junction bases left unmatched: 11. CDR3 sequence: CASRKIAGGSSQYF. CDR3 nucleotides: TGTGCCAGCAGGAAAATAGCGGGAGGGTCCAGCCAGTATTTT.

In its sample, this clonotype was seen many times. The chain has TRBV11-2 and TRBJ2-1; 12 bases are shared with TRBD2. The CDR3 covers 15 residues. From germline, CDR1 is SGHAT and CDR2 FQNNGV. With V trimmed by 6 bases and J by 2 bases, 2 bases remained unmatched. The DNA for the CDR3 is TGTGCCAGCAGTCGGACTAGCGGGACCTACAATGAGCAGTTCTTC. Amino acid sequence: CASSRTSGTYNEQFF.

This clonotype was found a few times. The rearrangement links TRBV7-2 to TRBJ2-5, with D unclear. Germline V gives CDR1 SGHTA, CDR2 FQGNSA. The germline V and J ends were trimmed by 3 bases and 1 base, with 6 bases remaining between them. This CDR3 contains 13 residues. Here the CDR3 reads CASSFDPQETQYF. CDR3 sequence (DNA): TGTGCCAGCAGCTTCGATCCCCAAGAGACCCAGTACTTC.

This clonotype was picked up a small number of times. The chain uses TRBV15 and TRBJ2-3; no clear D. The CDR3 totals 16 residues. Germline V gene sequence: CDR1 LNHNV, CDR2 YYDKDF (reference sequence). Deletions cut 3 bases from V and 2 bases from J, with 15 bases between. The CDR3 reads CATSRLVQRFTDTQYF. The CDR3 nucleotides are TGTGCCACCAGCAGGCTAGTTCAGAGGTTCACAGATACGCAGTATTTT.

The chain recombines TRBV5-1 with TRBJ1-1; 7 bases fit TRBD1. In germline, CDR1 is SGHRS, CDR2 YFSETQ. The CDR3 is made up of 14 amino acids. The J segment lost 6 bases and the V segment lost 4 bases, leaving 9 bases of the junction unmatched. CDR3 nucleotide sequence: TGCGCCAGCAGCATGGACAGGAAGGGGGCTGAAGCTTTCTTT. Translation gives CASSMDRKGAEAFF.

This clonotype came up a few times. This rearrangement joins TRBV6-1 to TRBJ1-1; D not resolved. CDR3 length: 13 residues. V gave up 8 bases and J gave up 4 bases, with 14 bases separating them. Germline CDR1 MNHNS, CDR2 SASEGT. The CDR3: CASSTTTVTEAFF. In DNA, the CDR3 is TGTGCCAGCTCGACAACCACCGTCACTGAAGCTTTCTTT.

This clonotype has a handful of counts. The CDR3 protein is CASSFQAGHGYTF. CDR3 coding DNA: TGTGCCAGCAGTTTCCAAGCGGGGCACGGCTACACCTTC. The chain links TRBV25-1 to TRBJ1-2; a possible D gene is TRBD1 (5 bases). The V gene lost 5 bases and the J gene lost 8 bases, with 15 bases spanning the gap. The germline V gene has CDR1 MGHDK and CDR2 SYGVNS. The CDR3 sequence is 13 residues long.